The sequence of this TCR beta chain was determined in a study of beta chain features in type 1 diabetes. Study overall: Age, gender, cell numbers and subset yield matched between patients and controls.

For this clone: Its antigen is still unknown.

Staining for CD45RO/CCR7/CD25/CD127/CD95/CD27 allowed sorting of CD4+ naive, central memory, regulatory and stem cell-like memory cells. The isolated RNA, all of it, was reverse transcribed, so expressed TCRB transcripts were what got sequenced. Sequencing used immunoSEQ multiplex PCR; TCRdb keeps in-frame clones, though not all of them. In the table there are about 300,000 clones, about 8% of which are singletons. This CDR3 spans 17 amino acids. The J segment lost 1 base and the V segment lost 4 bases, leaving 8 bases of the junction unmatched. Looked up from germline, CDR1 is SEHNR and CDR2 is FQNEAQ (reference sequence). Findings and caveats of the study: Relative to healthy donors, patients appeared to have naive, central memory and Treg TCRB repertoires that were more similar.

Sequencing was done on a sample of central memory CD4+ T cells from blood. The receptor was isolated from a young woman in good health. The V call is TRBV7-9, the J call TRBJ2-1; 9 positions agree with TRBD2. The CDR3 DNA sequence: TGTGCCAGCAGCTCCGGCGGGAGGGCGGGATCCTACAATGAGCAGTTCTTC. This sequence encodes CASSSGGRAGSYNEQFF.